These T cell receptor beta chains were read from a single sample in a study of cytomegalovirus exposure and HLA in healthy donors. This table comes from immunoSEQ multiplex PCR, and its TCRdb copy is limited to in-frame clones, with some not included. In the table there are 75,000 to 100,000 clones, approximately 79% of which are singletons. Source material: PBMCs. The receptors originated from a woman aged 60-75 years in good health and CMV-seropositive. The CDR3 runs from the conserved cysteine through the conserved F or W. D genes are given only for firm matches. Clone size is not always given. Where it is, it says once, few, many or a class for expanded clones.

CDR3 DNA,CDR3 protein,V gene,clone size,D gene,J gene
TGTGCCAGTAGTGAGGGACAGGGGGCGCCCGGCTATGGCTACACCTTC,CASSEGQGAPGYGYTF,TRBV19,once,TRBD1,TRBJ1-2
TGTGCCAGCAGCTTAGGCGGGAGCAGGGAGCAGTACTTC,CASSLGGSREQYF,TRBV7-9,-,TRBD2,TRBJ2-5
TGCGCCAGCAGCCCTCTTTCCAGACAGCTTTTGAACTATGGCTACACCTTC,CASSPLSRQLLNYGYTF,TRBV5-1,-,-,TRBJ1-2
TGCGCCAGCAGCCATTCTACAGGGGGCACAGAGACCCAGTACTTC,CASSHSTGGTETQYF,TRBV4-1,-,TRBD1,TRBJ2-5
TGTGCCAGCAGCCCCTCGGTTTCTGAGGAGACCCAGTACTTC,CASSPSVSEETQYF,TRBV7-3,many,-,TRBJ2-5
TGCGCCAGCAGCTTTGTGGTTGAGACAGATACGCAGTATTTT,CASSFVVETDTQYF,TRBV5-1,-,-,TRBJ2-3
TGTGCCAGCAGCGTTCTAGCGGGAGGGGTCACGTACGAGTACTTC,CASSVLAGGVTYEYF,TRBV5-6,-,TRBD2,TRBJ2-5
TGTGCCAGTAGGCCGGGACAACTGAATGAGCAGTTCTTC,CASRPGQLNEQFF,TRBV19,-,-,TRBJ2-1
TGTGCCAGCAGCGTAGCTGGGCAGGGGGAAGGGGCCAACGTCCTGACTTTC,CASSVAGQGEGANVLTF,TRBV9,-,TRBD1,TRBJ2-6
TGTGCCAGCACAGCTGCAGGTCAGCCCCAGCATTTT,CASTAAGQPQHF,TRBV6-1,-,-,TRBJ1-5
TGTGCCAGCAGTGGAATAGCGGGAGTAGGGGTTGAGCAGTTCTTC,CASSGIAGVGVEQFF,TRBV25-1,few,TRBD2,TRBJ2-1
TGTGCCAGCAGTCCCGCCGTGCGGAGAGGCTACACCTTC,CASSPAVRRGYTF,TRBV6-5,-,-,TRBJ1-2
TGTGCCAGCAGTTACGGGCCCCTGGGTGAGCAGTTCTTC,CASSYGPLGEQFF,TRBV6-5,-,-,TRBJ2-1
TGTGCCAGCAGCTTGGGGTACGGGAGGGAGCAGTACTTC,CASSLGYGREQYF,TRBV5-6,-,TRBD2,TRBJ2-5
TGTGCCAGCAGCGACCTTACGGGGGGCAATCAGCCCCAGCATTTT,CASSDLTGGNQPQHF,TRBV2,-,-,TRBJ1-5
TGTGCCATCAGTGAACGCGGGGGAAACACTGAAGCTTTCTTT,CAISERGGNTEAFF,TRBV10-3,-,-,TRBJ1-1
TGCGCCAGCAGAGGGGAGGTCGTCTTAAACACTGAAGCTTTCTTT,CASRGEVVLNTEAFF,TRBV10-2,few,-,TRBJ1-1
TGCGCCAGCAGCTTGGCCGGACAAGGTGAGCAGTTCTTC,CASSLAGQGEQFF,TRBV5-1,-,-,TRBJ2-1
TGTGCCAGCAGCTTAAGCGGCGGGTTTCGCTCTGGGGCCAACGTCCTGACTTTC,CASSLSGGFRSGANVLTF,TRBV7-9,few,-,TRBJ2-6
TGTGCCATCAGAAAGGAGATCACCGGGGAGCTGTTTTTT,CAIRKEITGELFF,TRBV10-3,-,-,TRBJ2-2
TGTGCCAGCAGGAAGACTAGCGGGGCCTCCTACAATGAGCAGTTCTTC,CASRKTSGASYNEQFF,TRBV2,-,TRBD2,TRBJ2-1
TGTGCCAGCAGCCAGGGAATTACCACTGAAGCTTTCTTT,CASSQGITTEAFF,TRBV7-6,-,-,TRBJ1-1
TGTGCCAGTGAGACTCATTACAGGGGGACTGAAGCTTTCTTT,CASETHYRGTEAFF,TRBV6-1,-,TRBD1,TRBJ1-1
TGTGCCATCAGTGCCGACAGGGGGGCCTACGAGCAGTACTTC,CAISADRGAYEQYF,TRBV10-3,once,TRBD1,TRBJ2-7
TGTGCCAGCACGGGACAGGGCTACGAGCAGTACTTC,CASTGQGYEQYF,TRBV6-1,-,TRBD1,TRBJ2-7
TGTGCCAGCTCACCAGCGGGACAGGGTCAAGATACGCAGTATTTT,CASSPAGQGQDTQYF,TRBV18,-,TRBD1,TRBJ2-3
TGTGCCAGCAGCTCCTCCGGTCGGGCGGGGTCTGAAGCTTTCTTT,CASSSSGRAGSEAFF,TRBV11-2,-,-,TRBJ1-1
TGTGCCAGCAGCTCACTCCTAGCGGGAAGAGCCCTGCATGAGCAGTTCTTC,CASSSLLAGRALHEQFF,TRBV7-9,-,TRBD2,TRBJ2-1
TGTGCCAGCGTGGAGGGAAGCACTGAAGCTTTCTTT,CASVEGSTEAFF,TRBV6-1,few,-,TRBJ1-1
TGTGCCAGCAGCTTTGACTATTGGAGCGTGAGCACCGGGGAGCTGTTTTTT,CASSFDYWSVSTGELFF,TRBV5-4,few,-,TRBJ2-2